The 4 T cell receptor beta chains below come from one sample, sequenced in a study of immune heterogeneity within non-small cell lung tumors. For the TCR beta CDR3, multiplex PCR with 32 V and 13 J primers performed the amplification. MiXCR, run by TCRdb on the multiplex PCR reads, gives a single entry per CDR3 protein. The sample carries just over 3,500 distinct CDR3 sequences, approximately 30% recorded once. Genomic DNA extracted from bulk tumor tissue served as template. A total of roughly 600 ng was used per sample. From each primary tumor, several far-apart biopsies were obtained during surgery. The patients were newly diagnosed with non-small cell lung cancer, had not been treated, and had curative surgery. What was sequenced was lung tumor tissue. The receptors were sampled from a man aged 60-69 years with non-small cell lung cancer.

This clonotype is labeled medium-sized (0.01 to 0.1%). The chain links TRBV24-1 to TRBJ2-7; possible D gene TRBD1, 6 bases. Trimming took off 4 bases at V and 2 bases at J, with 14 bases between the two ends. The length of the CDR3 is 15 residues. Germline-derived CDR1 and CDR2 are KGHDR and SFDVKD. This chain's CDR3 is CATSDTGTFPYEQYF. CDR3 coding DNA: TGTGCCACCAGTGACACTGGGACATTCCCCTACGAGCAGTACTTC.

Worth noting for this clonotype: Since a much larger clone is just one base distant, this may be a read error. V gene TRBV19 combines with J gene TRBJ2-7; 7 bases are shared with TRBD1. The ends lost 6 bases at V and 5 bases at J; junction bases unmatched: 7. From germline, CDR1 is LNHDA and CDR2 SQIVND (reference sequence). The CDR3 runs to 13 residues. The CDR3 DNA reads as TGTGCCAGTAGCAGCGGACAGGCCCACGAGCAGTACTTC. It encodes CASSSGQAHEQYF.

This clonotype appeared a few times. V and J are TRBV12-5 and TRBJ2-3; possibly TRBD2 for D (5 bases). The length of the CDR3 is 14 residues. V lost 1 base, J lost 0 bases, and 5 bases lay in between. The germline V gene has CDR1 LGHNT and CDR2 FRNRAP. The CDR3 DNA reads TGTGCTAGTGGTTTGGGCGGGAGCACAGATACGCAGTATTTT. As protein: CASGLGGSTDTQYF.

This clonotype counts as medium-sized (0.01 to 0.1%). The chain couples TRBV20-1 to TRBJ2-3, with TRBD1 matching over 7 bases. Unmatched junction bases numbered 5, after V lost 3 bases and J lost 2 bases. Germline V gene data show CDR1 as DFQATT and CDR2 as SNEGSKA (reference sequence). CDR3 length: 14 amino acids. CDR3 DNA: TGCAGTGCTAGCGGACAGGAGAACACAGATACGCAGTATTTT. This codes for CSASGQENTDTQYF.